This passage covers 26 T cell receptor beta chains from one sample sequenced in a study of human T cells and chemical hapten exposure. TCRdb re-called the RACE reads with MiXCR, one entry per CDR3 protein. Among 280,000 or so distinct CDR3 sequences listed, roughly 7.4% were seen once. Time point noted: pre-sensitization, week 0. Noted treatment: therapeutic diphenylcyclopropenone sensitization with weekly scalp DPC. Source: whole blood, taken in connection with sensitization to the hapten diphenylcyclopropenone (DPC). These receptors were obtained from a man aged 18 to 29 with alopecia areata. Some clones in this sample may be carry-over from other donors' samples.

This chain links TRBV3-1 with TRBJ2-1, with 12 positions matching TRBD2. This CDR3 has 16 residues. Germline V gene data show CDR1 as LGHDT and CDR2 as YNNKEL (reference sequence). J gave up 6 bases and V 6 bases, and 9 bases lay outside the gene matches. Here the CDR3 DNA reads TGTGCCAGCAGAGAGGCTAGCGGGGGGGCAAGCAATGAGCAGTTCTTC. Translated, it gives CASREASGGASNEQFF.

This clonotype turned up a few times. This rearrangement joins TRBV15 to TRBJ2-5; D not certain. This CDR3 is built from 16 residues. The V and J ends lost 2 bases and 7 bases respectively, with 20 bases between them. Germline assignment: CDR1 LNHNV and CDR2 YYDKDF (reference sequence). The CDR3 DNA sequence: TGTGCCACCAGCAGACCTCCCCCTAGGGATGGCGGGACCCAGTACTTC. This translates into CATSRPPPRDGGTQYF.

This clonotype turned up a few times. The V and J genes are TRBV9 and TRBJ1-2; D might be TRBD1 (6 bases). V was clipped by 2 bases and J by 0 bases, with 11 bases between them. From germline, CDR1 is SGDLS and CDR2 YYNGEE. This CDR3 contains 15 residues. CDR3 nucleotide sequence: TGTGCCAGCAGCGTGGCGGGGGGCGCTAACTATGGCTACACCTTC. This encodes CASSVAGGANYGYTF.

The chain recombines TRBV4-3 with TRBJ1-6, with D possibly TRBD1 on 5 matching bases. The CDR3 totals 16 residues. The V end was cut by 2 bases, the J end by 8 bases, with 16 bases between. From germline, CDR1 is LGHNA and CDR2 YSLEER. CDR3 nucleotide sequence: TGCGCCAGCAGCCAAATAAGGGGCGTCTGGGATTCACCCCTCCACTTT. It encodes CASSQIRGVWDSPLHF.

This clonotype appeared a few times. J is TRBJ1-1 and V is TRBV12-3 or TRBV12-4; D possibly corresponds to TRBD1 (5 bases). V lost 1 base and J lost 0, with 12 bases in between. The CDR3 length is 16 residues. This CDR3 is CASSLVSGPMNTEAFF. For the CDR3, the DNA is TGTGCCAGCAGTTTAGTCTCGGGGCCGATGAACACTGAAGCTTTCTTT.

A few counts support this clonotype. The chain uses TRBV3-1 and TRBJ2-7; D is ambiguous. This CDR3 comprises 15 residues. The V end lost 0 bases, the J end lost 5 bases, and 14 bases lay between the germline ends. Looked up from germline, CDR1 is LGHDT and CDR2 is YNNKEL (reference sequence). The CDR3 DNA sequence: TGTGCCAGCAGCCAAGATCGGATAGCCCCCCACGAGCAGTACTTC. Its translation is CASSQDRIAPHEQYF.

This clonotype was detected a few times. Given the absence of the conserved phenylalanine or tryptophan at the CDR3 end, a read error is likely. The chain employs TRBV18 and TRBJ1-4, with TRBD1 identical over 7 bases. The CDR3 totals 16 residues. Germline V lookup: CDR1 KGHSH, CDR2 LQKENI. The V segment lost 4 bases and the J segment 7 bases; nucleotides outside the gene matches: 12. The CDR3 DNA sequence: TGTGCCAGCTCACGAACGAAACAGGGGTATGGTGAAAAACTGTTTGTT. This codes for CASSRTKQGYGEKLFV.

J is TRBJ2-7 and V is TRBV29-1, with no clear D. Germline V gene data show CDR1 as SQVTM and CDR2 as ANQGSEA. CDR3 size: 11 residues. Trimming removed 3 bases from V and 0 bases from J, with 3 bases in between. CDR3 amino acids: CSVESSYEQYF. The CDR3 DNA is TGCAGCGTTGAGAGCTCCTACGAGCAGTACTTC.

The chain couples TRBV5-6 to TRBJ2-1; D is possibly TRBD2 (6 bases). Per the germline V gene, CDR1 is SGHDT and CDR2 is YYEEEE. This CDR3 region has 14 residues. Trimming took 4 bases from V and 6 from J, leaving 14 bases between them. CDR3: CASSPDLTSNEQFF. CDR3 sequence (DNA): TGTGCCAGCAGCCCGGACTTGACTAGCAATGAGCAGTTCTTC.

V gene TRBV7-9 combines with J gene TRBJ2-1; D is possibly TRBD1 (6 bases). The CDR3 covers 14 residues. The germline CDR1 and CDR2 sequences are SEHNR and FQNEAQ (reference sequence). Trimming cost V 4 bases and J 4 bases, with 11 bases left between them. The CDR3 is CASSWRTAYNEQFF. The CDR3 region has the DNA TGTGCCAGCAGCTGGAGGACAGCTTACAATGAGCAGTTCTTC.

This chain joins TRBV10-2 and TRBJ2-3, with TRBD2 matching over 7 bases. Looked up from germline, CDR1 is WSHSY and CDR2 is SAAADI. The junction had 12 bases not matched to a gene; V was cut back by 6 bases and J by 0 bases. The CDR3 is 17 residues long. The CDR3 protein is CASRMWGGRTSTDTQYF. The CDR3 DNA sequence: TGCGCCAGCAGAATGTGGGGGGGTCGTACTAGCACAGATACGCAGTATTTT.

The chain links TRBV6-2 or TRBV6-3 to TRBJ2-3; TRBD2 is a possible D gene (5 bases). Germline-derived CDR1 and CDR2 are MNHEY and SVGEGT. CDR3 length: 15 residues. The ends were cut back, 7 bases at V and 1 base at J, with 15 bases in the middle. This CDR3 is CASKYSIGGTDTQYF. For the CDR3, the DNA is TGTGCCAGCAAGTATTCGATCGGGGGCACAGATACGCAGTATTTT.

The J gene is TRBJ2-7, the V gene TRBV6-5, with D possibly TRBD2 on 6 matching bases. V gave up 2 bases and J gave up 0 bases, with 8 bases separating them. Per the germline V gene, CDR1 is MNHEY and CDR2 is SVGAGI. This CDR3 spans 14 amino acids. The CDR3 bases are TGTGCCAGCAGTTACCGCGGGGCCTCCTACGAGCAGTACTTC. Protein: CASSYRGASYEQYF.

The genes are TRBV11-2 and TRBJ2-3; 13 bases match TRBD2. The length of the CDR3 is 19 residues. Germline CDR1 SGHAT, CDR2 FQNNGV. Germline trimming cut 5 bases from V and 0 bases from J; bases unmatched to any gene: 11. CDR3 sequence: CASSARLAGGQTSTDTQYF. CDR3 coding DNA: TGTGCCAGCAGCGCCCGACTAGCGGGGGGACAAACTAGCACAGATACGCAGTATTTT.

This clonotype was counted only a few times. V usage is TRBV7-9 and J usage is TRBJ2-5; D not certain. V was trimmed by 5 bases and J by 5 bases, leaving 12 bases between them. The CDR3 covers 13 residues. Germline CDR1 is SEHNR and CDR2 is FQNEAQ (reference sequence). The CDR3 spells CASSPLAEETQYF. For the CDR3, the DNA is TGTGCCAGCAGCCCCCTCGCAGAGGAGACCCAGTACTTC.

The chain recombines TRBV20-1 with TRBJ2-1, with D uncertain. From germline, CDR1 is DFQATT and CDR2 SNEGSKA (reference sequence). The CDR3 has 15 residues. V was trimmed by 3 bases and J by 0 bases, leaving 12 bases between them. Here the CDR3 reads CSARSAESSYNEQFF. DNA for the CDR3: TGCAGTGCTAGGTCTGCGGAGAGCTCCTACAATGAGCAGTTCTTC.

The chain couples TRBV2 to TRBJ1-6, with D tentatively TRBD1 (6 bases). Germline V gene data show CDR1 as SNHLY and CDR2 as FYNNEI. The CDR3 sequence is 15 residues long. Trimming removed 6 bases from V and 1 base from J, with 10 bases in between. CDR3 nucleotide sequence: TGTGCCAGCAGGGACGACAGGTCCTATAATTCACCCCTCCACTTT. Protein: CASRDDRSYNSPLHF. The entire variable domain, with the rest obtained from reference TRBV2 and TRBJ1-6, is as follows: EPEVTQTPSHQVTQMGQEVILRCVPISNHLYFYWYRQILGQKVEFLVSFYNNEISEKSEIFDDQFSVERPDGSNFTLKIRSTKLEDSAMYFCASRDDRSYNSPLHFGNGTRLTVT.

This clonotype was observed a handful of times. This chain connects TRBV25-1 to TRBJ1-2, with a weak D call TRBD1 (5 bases). The CDR3 runs to 14 residues. Trimming stripped 0 bases from V and 2 bases from J, with 7 bases between. Germline V gene lookup returns CDR1 MGHDK and CDR2 SYGVNS. The CDR3 loop is CASSEYPGNYGYTF. The CDR3 DNA sequence: TGTGCCAGCAGTGAATACCCAGGGAACTATGGCTACACCTTC.

This clonotype has a count of ten or more. The chain is built from TRBV4-2 and TRBJ1-2, with D hard to call. The germline CDR1 and CDR2 sequences are LGHNA and YNFKEQ. Trimming took off 0 bases at V and 3 bases at J, with 11 bases between the two ends. CDR3 length equals 15 residues. The CDR3 loop is CASSQDAGSDYGYTF. The CDR3 DNA reads as TGTGCCAGCAGCCAAGATGCGGGCTCTGACTATGGCTACACCTTC.

This clonotype came up a few times. This chain links TRBV6-2 or TRBV6-3 with TRBJ1-5; D gene uncertain. Trimming shortened V by 4 bases and J by 0 bases, and 16 bases separated the two germline ends. From germline, CDR1 is MNHEY and CDR2 SVGEGT. CDR3 length: 17 amino acids. The CDR3 DNA follows: TGTGCCAGCAGTTCGTCATCTCCAGTAAATAGCAATCAGCCCCAGCATTTT. Its protein product is CASSSSSPVNSNQPQHF.

This clonotype was found many times. The CDR3 region has the DNA TGTGCCAGCAGCTTTAAGACTGGGAGTCAGCCCCAGCATTTT. It translates to CASSFKTGSQPQHF. The chain employs TRBV5-6 and TRBJ1-5; no reliable D call. With 2 bases removed from V and 6 bases from J, the gap between germline ends came to 12 bases. This CDR3 region has 14 residues. Germline V gives CDR1 SGHDT, CDR2 YYEEEE.

The gene calls are TRBV6-2 or TRBV6-3 and TRBJ1-1, with a weak D call TRBD1 (6 bases). Germline V CDR1 and CDR2: MNHEY, SVGEGT. Trimming removed 5 bases from V and 4 bases from J, with 14 bases in between. The CDR3 has 14 residues. The CDR3 nucleotides are TGTGCCAGCAGTCCCAGGGGATGGGCCACTGAAGCTTTCTTT. Its protein product is CASSPRGWATEAFF.

This clonotype was seen many times. The chain joins TRBV12-3 or TRBV12-4 to TRBJ2-7, with D possibly called TRBD1 or TRBD2 (6 bases each). Trimming cost V 8 bases and J 0 bases, with 14 bases left between them. This CDR3 contains 14 residues. CDR3 nucleotides: TGTGCCAGCGGGGGGCCGATCGCCTCCTACGAGCAGTACTTC. The encoded protein is CASGGPIASYEQYF.

This clonotype occurred many times. V gene TRBV6-5 combines with J gene TRBJ2-5; 9 bases map to TRBD2. Germline V gives CDR1 MNHEY, CDR2 SVGAGI. V lost 4 bases and J lost 5; bases outside the gene matches: 5. CDR3 length: 14 residues. CDR3 loop: CASSSAGGHETQYF. CDR3 DNA sequence: TGTGCCAGCAGTTCCGCGGGGGGGCACGAGACCCAGTACTTC.

This rearrangement joins TRBV10-1 to TRBJ1-3; D remains unclear. The germline V gene encodes CDR1 WNHNN and CDR2 SYGVQD (reference sequence). V shed 1 base and J shed 14 bases, with 18 bases lying between them. The CDR3 totals 14 residues. The CDR3 reads CASSELQSTGILYF. The CDR3 DNA reads TGCGCCAGCAGTGAGTTACAATCAACCGGGATCTTATATTTT.

There are a few counts of this clonotype. V and J are TRBV7-3 and TRBJ2-3; the D call may be TRBD1 or TRBD2 (5 bases each). Trimming took off 5 bases at V and 0 bases at J, with 15 bases between the two ends. This CDR3 is 16 amino acids long. Germline values: CDR1 SGHTA, CDR2 FQGTGA. The CDR3, as DNA: TGTGCCAGCAGCACTGGGACCCATACGAGCACAGATACGCAGTATTTT. It translates to CASSTGTHTSTDTQYF.